The T cell receptor (beta chain) under discussion was sequenced for a study of blood T cell repertoires in COVID-19. For the study at large: T cells, B-cell-depleted T cells, or PBMCs provided the cDNA or gDNA that served as material.

In the original processing: For nucleated cells, counts were estimated from reference gene primer amplification. Sequenced by immunoSEQ multiplex PCR; TCRdb stores in-frame clones only, minus some. Clonal size and the V and J genes are those of that table, whereas D and trimming came from the DNA. The table lists about 43,000 clones, 65% to 85% of them singletons. This clone showed up just once. Sample: peripheral blood. This sequence was found in a man older than 75 in a cohort sampled during active COVID-19.

In nucleotides, the CDR3 is TGTGCCAGTAGTATAAAAGGCGGGATGAACACTGAAGCTTTCTTT. It specifies CASSIKGGMNTEAFF. The chain couples TRBV19 to TRBJ1-1; D is unresolved. The CDR3 length is 15 residues. The germline CDR1 and CDR2 sequences are LNHDA and SQIVND (reference sequence). Trimming took 2 bases from V and 0 from J, leaving 10 bases between them.